The 13 T cell receptor beta chains reported below all come from one sample, sequenced in a study of radiotherapy plus CTLA-4 blockade in lung cancer. Profiling relied on immunoSEQ multiplex PCR, and the TCRdb table lists in-frame clones only, not all of them. There are tens of thousands of clones in the sample; 75% to 90% occur only once, and about 5.3% lies in the top ten. The material sequenced was peripheral blood, taken from a patient treated with radiotherapy plus ipilimumab. Receptor source: a human donor with non-small cell lung cancer who had stable disease on radiotherapy plus ipilimumab.

This clone was seen a few times. V usage is TRBV15 and J usage is TRBJ2-7; no clear D gene. This CDR3 is 12 amino acids long. Germline loops: CDR1 LNHNV, CDR2 YYDKDF (reference sequence). The V end lost 1 base, the J end lost 7 bases, and 8 bases lay between the germline ends. This chain's CDR3 is CATSRVSREQYF. CDR3 coding DNA: TGTGCCACCAGCAGAGTATCGAGGGAGCAGTACTTC.

This chain links TRBV7-9 with TRBJ2-3, with 7 bases identical to TRBD2. In germline, CDR1 is SEHNR, CDR2 FQNEAQ (reference sequence). V lost 1 base and J lost 0; bases outside the gene matches: 4. There are 16 residues in the CDR3. The CDR3 sequence is CASSLGAGESTDTQYF. The CDR3 DNA reads as TGTGCCAGCAGCTTAGGGGCGGGAGAGAGCACAGATACGCAGTATTTT.

This clone was observed a single time. The CDR3 loop reads CASSDPRESKETQYF. The CDR3 DNA reads as TGTGCCAGCAGCGACCCCCGGGAAAGCAAAGAGACCCAGTACTTC. This sequence joins TRBV11-3 and TRBJ2-5, with D possibly being TRBD2 (5 bases). The CDR3 is 15 amino acids. V shed 5 bases and J shed 3 bases, with 16 bases lying between them. Germline V lookup: CDR1 SGHNT, CDR2 YENEEA.

V is TRBV7-9 and J is TRBJ2-6; unclear D gene. This CDR3 is built from 14 residues. The V and J ends lost 8 bases and 0 bases respectively, with 8 bases between them. The germline gives CDR1 SEHNR, CDR2 FQNEAQ (reference sequence). The CDR3 coding sequence is TGTGCCAGCCTCCCCCGCTCTGGGGCCAACGTCCTGACTTTC. As protein: CASLPRSGANVLTF.

J is TRBJ2-3 and V is TRBV30; 9 bases fit TRBD2. The CDR3 is 15 amino acids. Losses at the gene ends were 4 bases for V and 5 bases for J; bases not matched to a gene: 10. CDR1 is GTSNPN, CDR2 SVGIG, per germline (reference sequence). CDR3 sequence: CAWNRGGRAEDTQYF. CDR3 in DNA: TGTGCCTGGAATCGGGGCGGGAGGGCCGAAGATACGCAGTATTTT.

This clone was found once. V and J are TRBV4-3 and TRBJ2-1; D gene ambiguous. CDR1 is LGHNA and CDR2 is YSLEER in the germline V gene. The CDR3 loop spans 12 amino acids. With 1 base removed from V and 7 bases from J, the gap between germline ends came to 5 bases. The CDR3 sequence: CASSQGPNEQFF. The CDR3 coding sequence is TGCGCCAGCAGCCAAGGTCCGAATGAGCAGTTCTTC.

The chain combines TRBV7-8 with TRBJ2-4, with TRBD1 matching over 8 bases. Unmatched junction bases numbered 9, after V lost 5 bases and J lost 0 bases. The CDR3 sequence is 17 residues long. CDR1 and CDR2 from the germline V gene are SGHVS and FQNEAQ. This CDR3 is CASSKNDRGLAKNIQYF. The CDR3, as DNA: TGTGCCAGCAGCAAAAACGACAGGGGACTAGCCAAAAACATTCAGTACTTC. The entire variable domain, with the rest obtained from reference TRBV7-8 and TRBJ2-4, is as follows: GAGVSQSPRYKVAKRGQDVALRCDPISGHVSLFWYQQALGQGPEFLTYFQNEAQLDKSGLPSDRFFAERPEGSVSTLKIQRTQQEDSAVYLCASSKNDRGLAKNIQYFGAGTRLSVL.

V and J are TRBV2 and TRBJ1-2, with a tentative D call TRBD1 (6 bases). Germline V CDR1 and CDR2: SNHLY, FYNNEI. The V end lost 9 bases, the J end lost 6 bases, and 17 bases lay between the germline ends. The CDR3 consists of 13 residues. DNA for the CDR3: TGTGCCAGATTGGGAAACAGGGTCCATGGCTACACCTTC. It encodes CARLGNRVHGYTF.

The V call is TRBV6-5, the J call TRBJ2-4, with TRBD1 matching over 7 bases. The CDR3 length is 12 residues. The junction had 1 base not matched to a gene; V was cut back by 5 bases and J by 6 bases. Per germline, CDR1 MNHEY and CDR2 SVGAGI. The CDR3 here is CASSRQGNIQYF. The CDR3 coding sequence is TGTGCCAGCAGTAGACAGGGAAACATTCAGTACTTC.

The chain has TRBV28 and TRBJ2-2; D is perhaps TRBD1 (9 bases). The germline V gene has CDR1 MDHEN and CDR2 SYDVKM. The V and J ends lost 9 bases and 1 base respectively, with 15 bases between them. This CDR3 region has 15 residues. The CDR3 loop is CASIAGQGNTGELFF. Here the CDR3 DNA reads TGTGCCAGTATAGCGGGACAGGGGAACACCGGGGAGCTGTTTTTT.

The V gene is TRBV19, the J gene TRBJ1-5, with D perhaps TRBD1 (5 bases). In germline, CDR1 is LNHDA, CDR2 SQIVND (reference sequence). CDR3 size: 14 residues. The ends were cut back, 6 bases at V and 0 bases at J, with 9 bases in the middle. CDR3: CASRGDYSNQPQHF. The CDR3 nucleotides are TGTGCCAGTAGGGGGGACTATAGCAATCAGCCCCAGCATTTT.

This clone was observed a single time. CDR3 DNA: TGTGCCAGCAGCTTACAGTCCCTAGCCAAAAACATTCAGTACTTC. This gives the protein CASSLQSLAKNIQYF. V is TRBV13 and J is TRBJ2-4; D uncertain. The CDR3 is made up of 15 amino acids. Germline V gene data show CDR1 as PRHDT and CDR2 as FYEKMQ (reference sequence). Trimming removed 2 bases at V and 0 bases at J, with 8 bases between. Full variable domain (rest looked up from reference TRBV13 and TRBJ2-4): AAGVIQSPRHLIKEKRETATLKCYPIPRHDTVYWYQQGPGQDPQFLISFYEKMQSDKGSIPDRFSAQQFSDYHSELNMSSLELGDSALYFCASSLQSLAKNIQYFGAGTRLSVL.

This clone appeared once. The rearrangement links TRBV4-3 to TRBJ1-1, with D maybe TRBD1 (6 bases). The CDR3 runs to 13 residues. V was trimmed by 4 bases and J by 6 bases, leaving 12 bases between them. From germline, CDR1 is LGHNA and CDR2 YSLEER. CDR3 protein: CASSLRGMPEAFF. The CDR3 DNA is TGCGCCAGCAGCCTCAGGGGTATGCCTGAAGCTTTCTTT.